This T cell receptor (beta chain) came from a study of shared clonotypes between healthy human individuals. General observations from the study: Non-shared clonotypes displayed generation probabilities falling below those of clonotypes present in all four donors. Exclusively blood specimens were collected; tissue repertoires likely differ.

About this clone: What it recognizes is unknown.

Measured with immunoSEQ multiplex PCR; TCRdb has only the in-frame clones, and not every one. The table records under 2.5 million clones, roughly 92% of them present only once. Trimming cost V 5 bases and J 7 bases; bases outside gene matches: 5. Per germline, CDR1 SGHTA and CDR2 FQGTGA. The CDR3 consists of 15 residues. All the donors were Caucasian adults who lived in Nashville, Tennessee. The split of CD4+ cells yielded CD45RA+ naive and CD45RA-negative memory subsets. The rearrangement links TRBV7-3 to TRBJ2-2, with 12 bases fitting TRBD2. The receptor was derived from a man between 18 and 29 years old in good health. Some clones in this sample may be carry-over from other donors' samples. Sample: naive CD4+ T cells from PBMCs. Subset noted: CD45RA+ positively selected. The CDR3 is CASSRTSGKGGELFF. For the CDR3, the DNA is TGTGCCAGCAGCCGGACTAGCGGGAAAGGCGGGGAGCTGTTTTTT.